The source of this T cell receptor beta chain is a study of Tregs in tolerant kidney transplant recipients. The CDR3 totals 13 residues. Germline CDR1 reads SQVTM; CDR2 reads ANQGSEA. Data came from immunoSEQ multiplex PCR; TCRdb stores just in-frame clones and leaves some out. The sample has tens of thousands of clones, and its top ten clones hold 0.83%. Turning to this clone: Read coverage stops 3 residues before the CDR3 terminus; the germline J gene supplies the remainder.

This sequence was found in a human donor who received a combined kidney and bone marrow transplant. Sequencing used CD4+ T cells from blood, obtained before the transplant. The rearrangement links TRBV29-1 to TRBJ2-1; D possibly corresponds to TRBD1 (5 bases). The sequenced CDR3 bases are TGCAACCGTCCCAGGGTCCATTACAATGAG. The encoded protein is CNRPRVHYNE. The entire CDR3 reads CNRPRVHYNEQFF.